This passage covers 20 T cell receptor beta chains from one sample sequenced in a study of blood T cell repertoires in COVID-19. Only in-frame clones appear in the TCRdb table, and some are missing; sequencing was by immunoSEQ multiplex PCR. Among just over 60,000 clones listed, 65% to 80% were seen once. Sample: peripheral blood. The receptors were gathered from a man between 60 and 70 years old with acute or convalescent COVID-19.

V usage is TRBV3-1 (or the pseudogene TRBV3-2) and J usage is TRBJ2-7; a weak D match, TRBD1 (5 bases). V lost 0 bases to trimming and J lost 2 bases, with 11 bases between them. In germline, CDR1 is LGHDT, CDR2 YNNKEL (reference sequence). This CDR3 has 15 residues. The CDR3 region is CASSQDPGLTYEQYF. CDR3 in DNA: TGTGCCAGCAGCCAAGATCCAGGGCTTACCTACGAGCAGTACTTC.

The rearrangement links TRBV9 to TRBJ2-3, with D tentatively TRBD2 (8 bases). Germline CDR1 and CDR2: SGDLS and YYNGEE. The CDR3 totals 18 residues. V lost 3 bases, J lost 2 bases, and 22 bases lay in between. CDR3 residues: CASSANKVAGQYTDTQYF. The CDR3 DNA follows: TGTGCCAGCAGCGCCAACAAGGTAGCGGGACAGTACACAGATACGCAGTATTTT. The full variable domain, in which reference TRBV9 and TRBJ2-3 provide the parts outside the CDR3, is DSGVTQTPKHLITATGQRVTLRCSPRSGDLSVYWYQQSLDQGLQFLIQYYNGEERAKGNILERFSAQQFPDLHSELNLSSLELGDSALYFCASSANKVAGQYTDTQYFGPGTRLTVL.

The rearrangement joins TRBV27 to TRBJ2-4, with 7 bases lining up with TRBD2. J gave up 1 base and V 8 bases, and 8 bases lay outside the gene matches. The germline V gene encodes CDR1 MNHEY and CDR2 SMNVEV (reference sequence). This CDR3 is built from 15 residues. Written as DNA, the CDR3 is TGTGCCAGCGCGTCATTAGCGGGTGCCAAAAACATTCAGTACTTC. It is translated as CASASLAGAKNIQYF.

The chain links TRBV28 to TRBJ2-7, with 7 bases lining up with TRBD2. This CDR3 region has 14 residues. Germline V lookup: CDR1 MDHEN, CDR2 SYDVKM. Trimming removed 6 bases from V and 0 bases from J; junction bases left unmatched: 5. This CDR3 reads CASSQRDYSYEQYF. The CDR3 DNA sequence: TGTGCCAGCAGCCAACGGGACTACTCCTACGAGCAGTACTTC.

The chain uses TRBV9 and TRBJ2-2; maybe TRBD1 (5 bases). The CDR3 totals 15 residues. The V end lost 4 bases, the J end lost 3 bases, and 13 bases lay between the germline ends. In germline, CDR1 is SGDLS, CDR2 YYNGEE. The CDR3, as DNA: TGTGCCAGCAGCCCCCAGGCAGGGTACACCGGGGAGCTGTTTTTT. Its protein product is CASSPQAGYTGELFF.

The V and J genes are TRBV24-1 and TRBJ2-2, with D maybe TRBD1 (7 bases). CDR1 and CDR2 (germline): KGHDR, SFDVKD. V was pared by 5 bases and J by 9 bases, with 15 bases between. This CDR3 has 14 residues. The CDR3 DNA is TGTGCCACCAGTGCTCCAGGGGGGACACGGGAGCTGTTTTTT. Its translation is CATSAPGGTRELFF.

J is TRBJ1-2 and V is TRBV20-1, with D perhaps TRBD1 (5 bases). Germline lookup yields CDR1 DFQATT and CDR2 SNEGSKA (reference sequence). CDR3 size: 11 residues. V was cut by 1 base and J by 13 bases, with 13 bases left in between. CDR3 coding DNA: TGCAGTGCTAGAGTCCCGACGGGGGGCACCTTC. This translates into CSARVPTGGTF.

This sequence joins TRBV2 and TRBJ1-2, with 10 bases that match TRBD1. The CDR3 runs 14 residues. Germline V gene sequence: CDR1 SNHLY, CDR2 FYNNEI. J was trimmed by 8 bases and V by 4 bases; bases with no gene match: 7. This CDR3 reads CASSVRQGARGYTF. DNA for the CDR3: TGTGCCAGCAGTGTAAGACAGGGGGCGAGGGGCTACACCTTC.

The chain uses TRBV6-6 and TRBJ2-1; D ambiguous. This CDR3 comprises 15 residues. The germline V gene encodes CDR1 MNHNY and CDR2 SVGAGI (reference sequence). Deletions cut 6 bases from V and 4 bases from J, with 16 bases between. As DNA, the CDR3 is TGTGCCAGCAGAGAAACCCCATCCGGGTACAATGAGCAGTTCTTC. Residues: CASRETPSGYNEQFF.

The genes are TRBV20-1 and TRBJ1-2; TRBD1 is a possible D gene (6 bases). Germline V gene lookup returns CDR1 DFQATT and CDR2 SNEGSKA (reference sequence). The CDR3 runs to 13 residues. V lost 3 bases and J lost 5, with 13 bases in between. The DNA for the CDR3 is TGCAGTGCTAGTTACAGGGTGGAGTATGGCTACACCTTC. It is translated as CSASYRVEYGYTF.

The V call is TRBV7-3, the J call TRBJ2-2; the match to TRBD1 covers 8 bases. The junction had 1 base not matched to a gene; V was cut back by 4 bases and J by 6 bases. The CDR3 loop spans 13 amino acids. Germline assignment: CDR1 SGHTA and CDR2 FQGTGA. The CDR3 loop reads CASSSTGAGELFF. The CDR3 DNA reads TGTGCCAGCAGCTCGACAGGGGCCGGGGAGCTGTTTTTT.

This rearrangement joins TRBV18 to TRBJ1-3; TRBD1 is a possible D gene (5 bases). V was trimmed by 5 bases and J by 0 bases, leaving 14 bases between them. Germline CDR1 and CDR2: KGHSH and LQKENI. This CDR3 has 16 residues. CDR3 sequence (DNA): TGTGCCAGCTCAGGGGTGACAGACCTCTCTGGAAACACCATATATTTT. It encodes CASSGVTDLSGNTIYF.

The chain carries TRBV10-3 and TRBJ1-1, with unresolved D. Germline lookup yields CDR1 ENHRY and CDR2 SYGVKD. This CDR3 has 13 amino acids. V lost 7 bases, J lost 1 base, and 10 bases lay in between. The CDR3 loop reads CAIKPAGNTEAFF. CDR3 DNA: TGTGCCATCAAGCCAGCAGGGAACACTGAAGCTTTCTTT.

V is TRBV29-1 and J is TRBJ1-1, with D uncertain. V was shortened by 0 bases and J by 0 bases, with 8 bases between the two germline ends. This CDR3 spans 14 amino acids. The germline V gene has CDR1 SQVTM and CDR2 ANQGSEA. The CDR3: CSVEEAAMNTEAFF. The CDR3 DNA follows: TGCAGCGTTGAAGAAGCGGCTATGAACACTGAAGCTTTCTTT. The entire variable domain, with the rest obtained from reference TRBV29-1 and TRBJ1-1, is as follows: SAVISQKPSRDICQRGTSLTIQCQVDSQVTMMFWYRQQPGQSLTLIATANQGSEATYESGFVIDKFPISRPNLTFSTLTVSNMSPEDSSIYLCSVEEAAMNTEAFFGQGTRLTVV.

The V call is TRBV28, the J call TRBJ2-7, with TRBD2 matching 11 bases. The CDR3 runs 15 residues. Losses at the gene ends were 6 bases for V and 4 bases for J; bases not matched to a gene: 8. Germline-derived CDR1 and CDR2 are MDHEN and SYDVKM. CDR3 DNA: TGTGCCAGCAGAGGATCTAGCGGGAGGATTTACGAGCAGTACTTC. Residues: CASRGSSGRIYEQYF.

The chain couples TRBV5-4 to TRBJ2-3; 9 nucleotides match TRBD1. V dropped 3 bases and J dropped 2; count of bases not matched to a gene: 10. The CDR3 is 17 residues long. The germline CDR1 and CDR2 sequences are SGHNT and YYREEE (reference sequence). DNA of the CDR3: TGTGCCAGCAGCTCCTCTCGACAGGGGGGATTCACAGATACGCAGTATTTT. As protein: CASSSSRQGGFTDTQYF.

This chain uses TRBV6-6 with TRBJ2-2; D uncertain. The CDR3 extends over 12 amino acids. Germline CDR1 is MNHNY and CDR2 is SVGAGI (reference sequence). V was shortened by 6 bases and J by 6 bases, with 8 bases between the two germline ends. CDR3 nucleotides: TGTGCCAGCAGCCCGATAGCCGGGGAGCTGTTTTTT. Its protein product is CASSPIAGELFF.

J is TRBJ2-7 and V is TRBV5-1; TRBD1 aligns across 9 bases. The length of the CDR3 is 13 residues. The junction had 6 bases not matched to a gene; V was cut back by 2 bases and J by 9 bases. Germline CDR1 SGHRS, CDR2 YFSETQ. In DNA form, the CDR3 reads TGCGCCAGCAGCTTTCGGACAGGGGAAGGGCAGTACTTC. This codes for CASSFRTGEGQYF. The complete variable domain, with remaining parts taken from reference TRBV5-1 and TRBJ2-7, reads KAGVTQTPRYLIKTRGQQVTLSCSPISGHRSVSWYQQTPGQGLQFLFEYFSETQRNKGNFPGRFSGRQFSNSRSEMNVSTLELGDSALYLCASSFRTGEGQYFGPGTRLTVT.

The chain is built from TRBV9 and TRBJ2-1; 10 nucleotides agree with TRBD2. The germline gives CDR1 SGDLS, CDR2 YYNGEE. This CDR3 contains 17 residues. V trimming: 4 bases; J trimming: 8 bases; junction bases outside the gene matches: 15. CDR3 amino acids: CASSPPLAGEARDEQFF. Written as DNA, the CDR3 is TGTGCCAGCAGCCCCCCTCTAGCGGGAGAGGCCAGGGATGAGCAGTTCTTC. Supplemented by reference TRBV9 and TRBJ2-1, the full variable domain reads DSGVTQTPKHLITATGQRVTLRCSPRSGDLSVYWYQQSLDQGLQFLIQYYNGEERAKGNILERFSAQQFPDLHSELNLSSLELGDSALYFCASSPPLAGEARDEQFFGPGTRLTVL.

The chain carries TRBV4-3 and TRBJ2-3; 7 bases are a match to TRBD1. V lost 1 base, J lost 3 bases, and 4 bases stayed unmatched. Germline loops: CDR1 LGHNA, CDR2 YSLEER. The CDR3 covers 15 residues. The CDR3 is CASSQGQGVTDTQYF. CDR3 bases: TGCGCCAGCAGCCAAGGACAGGGTGTGACAGATACGCAGTATTTT.